The next 5 T cell receptor beta chains were all read from a single sample in a study of T cell responses to AZD1222 COVID-19 vaccine. Measured with immunoSEQ multiplex PCR; TCRdb has only the in-frame clones, and not every one. The sample yields around 83,000 clones, about nine tenths seen once. Sequencing was performed on peripheral blood, taken 28 days after the second AZD1222 dose. The receptor source for this set is an adult who received the AZD1222 COVID-19 vaccine.

The chain joins TRBV13 to TRBJ2-5, with a possible D match to TRBD2 (5 bases). The CDR3 extends over 11 amino acids. Trimming shortened V by 5 bases and J by 5 bases, and 6 bases separated the two germline ends. Germline-derived CDR1 and CDR2 are PRHDT and FYEKMQ (reference sequence). The CDR3 nucleotides read TGTGCCAGCAGCACGGGGGAGACCCAGTACTTC. The encoded protein is CASSTGETQYF.

This rearrangement joins TRBV6-5 to TRBJ1-6; the D is unclear. With 6 bases removed from V and 8 bases from J, the gap between germline ends came to 14 bases. Germline lookup yields CDR1 MNHEY and CDR2 SVGAGI. The CDR3 loop spans 14 amino acids. CDR3 sequence (DNA): TGTGCCAGCAGGGGGAGCATTGGGGATTCACCCCTCCACTTT. Encoded protein: CASRGSIGDSPLHF.

The V and J genes are TRBV4-3 and TRBJ2-3, with D hard to call. CDR3 length: 16 residues. V lost 1 base to trimming and J lost 0 bases, with 11 bases between them. Germline V gene lookup returns CDR1 LGHNA and CDR2 YSLEER. This CDR3 reads CASSQGSPTSTDTQYF. As DNA, the CDR3 is TGCGCCAGCAGCCAAGGGTCTCCAACTAGCACAGATACGCAGTATTTT.

The chain employs TRBV18 and TRBJ1-2; possibly TRBD1 for D (5 bases). CDR3 size: 14 residues. The V end was cut by 4 bases, the J end by 0 bases, with 9 bases between. Germline CDR1 reads KGHSH; CDR2 reads LQKENI. The CDR3 spells CASSQLGANYGYTF. The CDR3 bases are TGTGCCAGCTCACAGCTGGGGGCTAACTATGGCTACACCTTC. The full variable domain, in which reference TRBV18 and TRBJ1-2 provide the parts outside the CDR3, is NAGVMQNPRHLVRRRGQEARLRCSPMKGHSHVYWYRQLPEEGLKFMVYLQKENIIDESGMPKERFSAEFPKEGPSILRIQQVVRGDSAAYFCASSQLGANYGYTFGSGTRLTVV.

This chain joins TRBV9 and TRBJ1-1, with D perhaps TRBD1 (6 bases). Germline CDR1 reads SGDLS; CDR2 reads YYNGEE. Between the trimmed V and J ends, which lost 0 bases and 5 bases, there was a span of 8 bases. The CDR3 is 13 amino acids. The CDR3 nucleotides are TGTGCCAGCAGCGTAGAGGGGGTGACTGAAGCTTTCTTT. Encoded protein: CASSVEGVTEAFF.